This T cell receptor beta chain was found in a study of OX40 agonist ivuxolimab in advanced cancers. About the investigation overall: Ivuxolimab was a fully human IgG2 agonistic monoclonal antibody targeting the costimulatory receptor OX40 (CD134). Intravenous ivuxolimab was administered to patients every 2 weeks at six dose levels: 0.01, 0.1, 0.3, 1.5, 3 and 10 mg/kg. Of the roughly 50 dose-escalation patients, hepatocellular carcinoma was present in about 19, melanoma in approximately 15, renal cell carcinoma in 9 and head and neck cancer in 9. A male proportion of nearly 85% and a mean age of 60 years, ranging from 23 to 79, were recorded for the dose-escalation cohort. Prior anti-PD-1, anti-PD-L1 or anti-CTLA-4 therapy was permitted, and checkpoint inhibitors had been received by around 39% of dose-escalation patients. Partial responses occurred in three dose-escalation patients: two with cutaneous melanoma and one with hepatocellular carcinoma. The point of sequencing TCRbeta in the periphery was to test whether ivuxolimab changed TCR sequence diversity and drove clonal T-cell expansion. The paper reports the monotherapy dose-escalation portion (N of about 54 patients) of the phase I ivuxolimab trial. General findings and caveats noted by the study authors: At doses of 0.1 to 3.0 mg/kg, clonal expansion of both CD4+ and CD8+ blood T cells was observed from baseline to week 6. Low levels of normalized T-cell clonal expansion were also seen in some patients who did not respond. In partial responders in the 0.1-3.0 mg/kg groups, normalized peripheral clonal expansion was found to be among the lowest, especially among CD8+ T cells. After ivuxolimab, expanded clones were on average more numerous among CD8+ T cells than among CD4+ T cells. The antigen specificity of the peripheral T cells that underwent clonal expansion was not determined.

Patients with a history of autoimmune disease or receiving systemic immunosuppression were excluded from the trial. Peripheral blood for TCR sequencing was drawn from every dose cohort at baseline, at cycle 4 day 1 and at cycle 7 day 1. Samples came from an open-label, multicenter, first-in-human phase I dose-escalation trial of ivuxolimab. The trial enrolled adults with locally advanced or metastatic head and neck squamous cell, hepatocellular, melanoma or renal cell carcinoma. CD4+ and CD8+ T cells were sorted separately from peripheral blood before TCR sequencing. A word on this clone: What this receptor recognizes is not known. Base quality data are lacking; no much larger clone is found one base away.

Genomic DNA was extracted from sorted cells for sequencing of the TCRbeta CDR3 region. The immunoSEQ Assay was used to sequence the TCRbeta CDR3 regions. Here the immuneACCESS table is served through TCRdb, limited to in-frame sequences with V and J called. Missing clones are a known gap in these copies; in checked studies unresolved V genes cover under half, and the rest lacks a known reason. In all, the sample holds roughly 80,000 clones, and roughly 90% of those were seen once. Jointly, the top ten make up around 0.38% of the sample. The CDR3 runs 11 amino acids, cysteine and phenylalanine included. The read is trimmed to its CDR3 DNA, 33 bases read in frame from base 1. A distance of 7 bases separates the germline ends of V and J, which lose 1 base and 9 bases respectively. The germline V gene (reference sequence) sets CDR1 to DFQATT and CDR2 to SNEGSKA.

The starting material was CD4+ or CD8+ T cells sorted from blood, obtained in a trial of the OX40 agonist ivuxolimab. Recombination connected TRBV20-1 to TRBJ2-1; no D gene call is confident. This receptor was taken from an adult with an advanced solid tumor such as melanoma, head and neck, liver or kidney cancer. The CDR3 protein: CSARAWFEQFF. The nucleotide sequence reads TGCAGTGCTAGAGCTTGGTTTGAGCAGTTCTTC.